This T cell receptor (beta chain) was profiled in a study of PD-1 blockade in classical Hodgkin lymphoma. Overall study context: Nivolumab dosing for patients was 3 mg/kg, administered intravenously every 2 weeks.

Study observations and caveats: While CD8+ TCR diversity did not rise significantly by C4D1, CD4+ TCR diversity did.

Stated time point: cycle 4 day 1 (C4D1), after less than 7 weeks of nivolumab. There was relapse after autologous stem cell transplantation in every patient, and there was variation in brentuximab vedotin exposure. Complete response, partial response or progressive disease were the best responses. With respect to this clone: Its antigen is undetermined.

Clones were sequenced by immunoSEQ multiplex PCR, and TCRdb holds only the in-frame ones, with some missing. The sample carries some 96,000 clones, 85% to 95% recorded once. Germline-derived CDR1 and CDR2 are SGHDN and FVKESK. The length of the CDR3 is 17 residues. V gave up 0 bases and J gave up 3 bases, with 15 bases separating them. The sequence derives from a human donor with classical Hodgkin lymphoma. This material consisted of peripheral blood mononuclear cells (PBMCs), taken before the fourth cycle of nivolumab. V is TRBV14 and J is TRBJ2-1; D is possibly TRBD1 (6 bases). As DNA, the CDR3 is TGTGCCAGCAGCCAAGAGTTGGGGGCAGGAGTCTACAATGAGCAGTTCTTC. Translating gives CASSQELGAGVYNEQFF.